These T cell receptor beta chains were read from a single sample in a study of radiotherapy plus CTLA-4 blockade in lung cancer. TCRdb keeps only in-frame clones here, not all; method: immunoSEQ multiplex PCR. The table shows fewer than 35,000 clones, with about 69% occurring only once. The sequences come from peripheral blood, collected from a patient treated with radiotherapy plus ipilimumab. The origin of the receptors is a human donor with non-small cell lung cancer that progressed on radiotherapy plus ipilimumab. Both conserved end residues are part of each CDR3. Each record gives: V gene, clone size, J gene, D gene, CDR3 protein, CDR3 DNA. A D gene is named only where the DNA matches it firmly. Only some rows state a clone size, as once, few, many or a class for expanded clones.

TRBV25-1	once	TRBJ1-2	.	CASSRGYGYTF	TGTGCCAGCAGTCGGGGTTACGGCTACACCTTC
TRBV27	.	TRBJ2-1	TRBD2	CASSPTSGVGNEQFF	TGTGCCAGCAGTCCGACTAGCGGGGTGGGGAATGAGCAGTTCTTC
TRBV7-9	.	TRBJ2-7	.	CASSPLGRAYEQYF	TGTGCCAGCAGCCCCCTGGGGCGGGCCTACGAGCAGTACTTC
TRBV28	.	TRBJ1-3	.	CASSLGTVGNTIYF	TGTGCCAGCAGTCTCGGGACGGTTGGAAACACCATATATTTT
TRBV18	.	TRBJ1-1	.	CASSTLMNTEAFF	TGTGCCAGCTCAACCCTGATGAACACTGAAGCTTTCTTT
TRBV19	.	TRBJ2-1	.	CASSSGGSGIEQFF	TGTGCCAGTAGTTCGGGGGGCAGTGGGATAGAGCAGTTCTTC
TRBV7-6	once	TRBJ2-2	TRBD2	CASSTSGGWNTGELFF	TGTGCCAGCAGCACCAGCGGGGGTTGGAACACCGGGGAGCTGTTTTTT
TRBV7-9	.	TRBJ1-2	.	CASSPGGNGYTF	TGTGCCAGCAGCCCCGGGGGGAATGGCTACACCTTC
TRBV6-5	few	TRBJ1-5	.	CASRHRGLNQPQHF	TGTGCCAGCAGACACCGGGGACTAAATCAGCCCCAGCATTTT
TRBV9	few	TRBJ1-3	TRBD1	CASSEGTAGNTIYF	TGTGCCAGCAGCGAGGGGACAGCTGGAAACACCATATATTTT
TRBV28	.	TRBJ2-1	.	CASMGLGWGHTEHQSEHYNEQFF	TGTGCCAGCATGGGTTTAGGTTGGGGACATACCGAACACCAGTCAGAACACTACAATGAGCAGTTCTTC
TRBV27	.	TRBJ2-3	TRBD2	CASSLRGTSRSDTQYF	TGTGCCAGCAGTCTCCGGGGGACTAGTAGATCAGATACGCAGTATTTT
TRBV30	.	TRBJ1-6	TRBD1	CAWNRDRVGPLHF	TGTGCCTGGAATAGGGACAGGGTAGGGCCCCTCCACTTT
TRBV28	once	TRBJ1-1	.	CASMPPLGRVAFF	TGTGCCAGCATGCCTCCTCTCGGGAGGGTTGCTTTCTTT
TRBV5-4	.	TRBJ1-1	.	CASSFRATDTEAFF	TGTGCCAGCAGCTTCCGGGCAACGGACACTGAAGCTTTCTTT
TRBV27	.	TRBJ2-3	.	CASSTLGGGGTDTQYF	TGTGCCAGCAGTACCCTTGGCGGGGGCGGTACAGATACGCAGTATTTT
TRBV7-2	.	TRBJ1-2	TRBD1	CASRLQGVDGYTF	TGTGCCAGCAGACTACAGGGGGTTGATGGCTACACCTTC
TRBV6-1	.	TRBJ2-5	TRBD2	CASSELAGGPGKETQYF	TGTGCCAGCAGTGAACTAGCGGGAGGGCCGGGGAAGGAGACCCAGTACTTC
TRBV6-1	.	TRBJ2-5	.	CASSSSPKETQYF	TGTGCCAGTAGCAGCTCCCCTAAAGAGACCCAGTACTTC
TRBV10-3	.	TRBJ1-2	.	CAITESDANYGYTF	TGTGCCATCACAGAGAGTGACGCGAACTATGGCTACACCTTC
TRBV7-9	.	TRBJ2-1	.	CASSLVGGHEQFF	TGTGCCAGCAGCTTAGTGGGGGGCCATGAGCAGTTCTTC
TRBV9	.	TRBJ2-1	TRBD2	CASSVASGGASSYNEQFF	TGTGCCAGCAGCGTAGCCAGCGGGGGGGCGAGCTCCTACAATGAGCAGTTCTTC
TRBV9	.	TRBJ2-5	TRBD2	CASSASGIGETQYF	TGTGCCAGCAGCGCCAGCGGGATAGGAGAGACCCAGTACTTC
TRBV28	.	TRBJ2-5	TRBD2	CASSSPNTSDQETQYF	TGTGCCAGCAGTTCCCCAAATACTAGCGACCAAGAGACCCAGTACTTC
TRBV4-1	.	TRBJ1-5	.	CASSQDLGRVNQPQHF	TGCGCCAGCAGCCAAGATCTGGGCAGGGTAAATCAGCCCCAGCATTTT
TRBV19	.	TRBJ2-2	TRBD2	CASRLATHTGELFF	TGTGCCAGCCGACTAGCGACTCACACCGGGGAGCTGTTTTTT
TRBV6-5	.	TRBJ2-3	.	CASAVADTQYF	TGTGCCAGCGCGGTGGCAGATACGCAGTATTTT
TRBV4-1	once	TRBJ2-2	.	CASGSPNANTGELFF	TGCGCCAGCGGTTCACCTAATGCGAACACCGGGGAGCTGTTTTTT
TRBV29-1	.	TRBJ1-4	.	CSVEDTLGEKLFF	TGCAGCGTTGAAGATACCTTGGGGGAAAAACTGTTTTTT
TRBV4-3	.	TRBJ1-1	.	CASSQITGLLDTEAFF	TGCGCCAGCAGCCAAATAACGGGTCTCTTGGACACTGAAGCTTTCTTT
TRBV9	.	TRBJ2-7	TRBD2	CASSVGAGVVDEQYF	TGTGCCAGCAGCGTCGGGGCGGGGGTTGTCGACGAGCAGTACTTC
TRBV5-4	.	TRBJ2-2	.	CASSSETWMNTGELFF	TGTGCCAGCAGCTCTGAGACATGGATGAACACCGGGGAGCTGTTTTTT
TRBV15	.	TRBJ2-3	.	CATLRVSTDTQYF	TGTGCCACGCTACGGGTCAGCACAGATACGCAGTATTTT
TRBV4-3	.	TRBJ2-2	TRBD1	CASSQDWGQLNTGELFF	TGCGCCAGCAGCCAAGATTGGGGACAGCTGAACACCGGGGAGCTGTTTTTT
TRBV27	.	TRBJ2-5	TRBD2	CASSPGLAGAETQYF	TGTGCCAGCAGTCCCGGACTAGCGGGAGCGGAGACCCAGTACTTC
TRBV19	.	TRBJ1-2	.	CASSVDRAYGYTF	TGTGCCAGTAGTGTGGACAGAGCCTATGGCTACACCTTC
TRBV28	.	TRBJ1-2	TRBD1	CASRARTGGAENYGYTF	TGTGCCAGCAGAGCTCGGACAGGGGGCGCAGAAAACTATGGCTACACCTTC
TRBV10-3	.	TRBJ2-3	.	CATKGTTYTDTQYF	TGTGCCACCAAGGGAACCACCTACACAGATACGCAGTATTTT
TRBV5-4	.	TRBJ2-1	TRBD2	CASTPPGLAGGTHNEQFF	TGTGCCAGCACCCCCCCGGGACTAGCGGGAGGGACCCACAATGAGCAGTTCTTC
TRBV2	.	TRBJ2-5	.	CASTVGLATETQYF	TGTGCCAGCACTGTTGGCCTTGCCACGGAGACCCAGTACTTC
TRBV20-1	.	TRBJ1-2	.	CSASRLEVYTF	TGCAGTGCTTCCAGGTTGGAGGTCTACACCTTC
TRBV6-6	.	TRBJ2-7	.	CASMRGYSYEQYF	TGTGCCAGCATGAGAGGGTACAGCTACGAGCAGTACTTC
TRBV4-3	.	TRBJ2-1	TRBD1	CASSQEPMGQGAGNEQFF	TGCGCCAGCAGCCAAGAACCTATGGGACAGGGGGCAGGAAATGAGCAGTTCTTC
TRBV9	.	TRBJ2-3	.	CASSVALGAGTDTQYF	TGTGCCAGCAGCGTAGCTCTCGGGGCCGGCACAGATACGCAGTATTTT
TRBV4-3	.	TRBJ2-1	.	CASSQGLSDEQFF	TGCGCCAGCAGCCAGGGTCTCAGTGATGAGCAGTTCTTC